Shown below are 9 T cell receptor beta chains from a single sample sequenced in a study of blood T cell repertoires in COVID-19. Measured with immunoSEQ multiplex PCR; TCRdb has only the in-frame clones, and not every one. Among around 200,000 clones listed, almost 90% were seen once. Material for sequencing was peripheral blood. These TCRs come from a young man with active or convalescent COVID-19.

The chain has TRBV19 and TRBJ1-5; D is unclear. This CDR3 comprises 15 residues. Between the trimmed V and J ends, which lost 4 bases and 0 bases, there was a span of 10 bases. CDR1 and CDR2 (germline): LNHDA, SQIVND (reference sequence). CDR3 in DNA: TGTGCCAGTAGTACGTCCGGTTATAGCAATCAGCCCCAGCATTTT. Its translation: CASSTSGYSNQPQHF. Combining the CDR3 with reference TRBV19 and TRBJ1-5 gives the whole variable domain DGGITQSPKYLFRKEGQNVTLSCEQNLNHDAMYWYRQDPGQGLRLIYYSQIVNDFQKGDIAEGYSVSREKKESFPLTVTSAQKNPTAFYLCASSTSGYSNQPQHFGDGTRLSIL.

The chain uses TRBV27 and TRBJ1-4, with D maybe TRBD1 (6 bases). CDR3 size: 13 residues. Trimming shortened V by 7 bases and J by 8 bases, and 14 bases separated the two germline ends. In germline, CDR1 is MNHEY, CDR2 SMNVEV (reference sequence). The CDR3, as DNA: TGTGCCAGCAAGACCAGGGGAGGGGAAAAACTGTTTTTT. It translates to CASKTRGGEKLFF.

The CDR3 coding sequence is TGTGCCAGCAGTTACTACCCGGTGGACTATGGAAACACCATATATTTT. This encodes CASSYYPVDYGNTIYF. The V gene is TRBV6-5, the J gene TRBJ1-3, with D unclear. The V and J ends lost 1 base and 3 bases respectively, with 13 bases between them. This CDR3 has 16 residues. Per the germline V gene, CDR1 is MNHEY and CDR2 is SVGAGI.

This clone was seen only once. This chain links TRBV11-2 with TRBJ2-1; tentatively, D is TRBD2 (6 bases). Germline V gene lookup returns CDR1 SGHAT and CDR2 FQNNGV. Trimming stripped 0 bases from V and 1 base from J, with 13 bases between. CDR3 length equals 17 residues. For the CDR3, the DNA is TGTGCCAGCAGCTTAGACCCAGCGGGCGGTTCCTACAATGAGCAGTTCTTC. Protein: CASSLDPAGGSYNEQFF.

The chain couples TRBV19 to TRBJ2-1; TRBD2 matches at 8 bases. The CDR3 has 13 amino acids. Germline CDR1 is LNHDA and CDR2 is SQIVND (reference sequence). The V and J ends lost 6 bases and 6 bases, in that order; junction bases with no gene match: 4. CDR3 amino acids: CASRSGSLNEQFF. The CDR3 nucleotides read TGTGCCAGTAGGAGCGGGAGTCTCAATGAGCAGTTCTTC.

The chain employs TRBV7-6 and TRBJ2-5, with TRBD1 as a possible D gene (5 bases). The CDR3 length is 13 residues. Trimming stripped 5 bases from V and 4 bases from J, with 11 bases between. Germline-derived CDR1 and CDR2 are SGHVS and FNYEAQ. CDR3 DNA sequence: TGTGCCAGCAGCCCGCAGGGCTCAGAGACCCAGTACTTC. Protein product: CASSPQGSETQYF.

The chain is built from TRBV4-3 and TRBJ2-7; TRBD2 matches 13 bases. Germline loops: CDR1 LGHNA, CDR2 YSLEER. J gave up 0 bases and V 0 bases, and 11 bases lay outside the gene matches. The CDR3 runs to 20 residues. CDR3 amino acids: CASSQDLSGLAGYFSYEQYF. CDR3 nucleotide sequence: TGCGCCAGCAGCCAAGATCTTTCGGGACTAGCGGGATATTTCTCCTACGAGCAGTACTTC.

This clone was seen just once. The chain has TRBV6-2 or TRBV6-3 and TRBJ2-1, with 8 bases that match TRBD2. V shed 0 bases, J shed 8 bases, and the junction held 12 bases outside the gene matches. CDR3 size: 17 residues. Germline CDR1 reads MNHEY; CDR2 reads SVGEGT. The CDR3 DNA is TGTGCCAGCAGTTACTCGAAATTAGCGGGATTAGCTTATGAGCAGTTCTTC. It codes for CASSYSKLAGLAYEQFF.

This clone has only a few counts. The chain has TRBV9 and TRBJ2-3, with 7 bases aligning to TRBD2. Germline assignment: CDR1 SGDLS and CDR2 YYNGEE. The CDR3 is made up of 15 amino acids. With 0 bases clipped from V and 1 base from J, the junction kept 2 bases outside the gene matches. The CDR3 is CASSVAAGRTDTQYF. CDR3 in DNA: TGTGCCAGCAGCGTAGCAGCGGGGCGCACAGATACGCAGTATTTT.